This T cell receptor beta chain came from a study of blood T cell repertoires in COVID-19. Study details: Acute-phase and convalescent COVID-19 samples originated in the United States, Italy and Spain. PBMCs, B-cell-depleted T cells, or T cells provided the cDNA or gDNA that made up the material.

In the original processing: Amplification with reference gene primers provided the estimates of nucleated cell counts. Profiled with immunoSEQ multiplex PCR; TCRdb holds only in-frame clones, not every one. V and J calls and clone size follow that table, whereas D and trimming were derived from the DNA. There are 150,000 to 200,000 clones in the sample; under 85% occur only once, and 9.8% lies in the top ten. The CDR3 covers 16 residues. The germline gives CDR1 SSHAT, CDR2 FNYEAQ (reference sequence). The V gene end was trimmed by 5 bases and the J gene end by 5 bases; junction bases not matched to a gene: 12.

Material for sequencing was peripheral blood. The origin of this receptor is a woman aged 80 or over with acute or convalescent COVID-19. This chain connects TRBV7-7 to TRBJ2-7; TRBD2 agrees at 10 bases. CDR3 residues: CASSPGTSVSGHEQYF. The CDR3 DNA follows: TGTGCCAGCAGCCCAGGGACTAGCGTAAGCGGTCACGAGCAGTACTTC.